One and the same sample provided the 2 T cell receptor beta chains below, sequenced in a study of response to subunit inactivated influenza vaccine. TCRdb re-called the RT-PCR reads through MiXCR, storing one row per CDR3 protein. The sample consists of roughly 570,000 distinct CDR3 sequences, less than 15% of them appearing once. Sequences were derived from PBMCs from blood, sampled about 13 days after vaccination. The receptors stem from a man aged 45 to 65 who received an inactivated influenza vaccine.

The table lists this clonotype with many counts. The DNA for the CDR3 is TGTGCCAGCAGCTTATCGCAGCTAGGACAGGATGAGCAGTTCTTC. Protein: CASSLSQLGQDEQFF. The V and J genes are TRBV7-9 and TRBJ2-1; TRBD1 agrees at 7 bases. The CDR3 length is 15 residues. V lost 2 bases to trimming and J lost 8 bases; unmatched junction nucleotides: 9. Germline V gene lookup returns CDR1 SEHNR and CDR2 FQNEAQ (reference sequence).

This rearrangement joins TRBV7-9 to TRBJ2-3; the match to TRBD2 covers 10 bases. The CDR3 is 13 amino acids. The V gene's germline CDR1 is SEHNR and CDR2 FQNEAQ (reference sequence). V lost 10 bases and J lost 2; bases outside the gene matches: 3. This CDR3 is CAIGLAATDTQYF. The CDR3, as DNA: TGTGCCATAGGACTAGCGGCCACAGATACGCAGTATTTT.